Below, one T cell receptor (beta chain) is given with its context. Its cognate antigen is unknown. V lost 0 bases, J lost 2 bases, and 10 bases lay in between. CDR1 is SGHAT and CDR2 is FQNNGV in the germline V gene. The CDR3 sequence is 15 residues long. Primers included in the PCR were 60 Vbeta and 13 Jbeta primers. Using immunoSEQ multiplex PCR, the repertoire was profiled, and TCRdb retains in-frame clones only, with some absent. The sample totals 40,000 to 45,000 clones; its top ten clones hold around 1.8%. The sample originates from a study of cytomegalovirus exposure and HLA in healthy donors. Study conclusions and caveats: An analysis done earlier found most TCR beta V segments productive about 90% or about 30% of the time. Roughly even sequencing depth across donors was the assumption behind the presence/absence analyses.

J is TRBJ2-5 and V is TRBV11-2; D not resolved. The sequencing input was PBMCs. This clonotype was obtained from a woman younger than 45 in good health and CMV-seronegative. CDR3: CASSLEFAGQETQYF. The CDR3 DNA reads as TGTGCCAGCAGCTTAGAATTCGCCGGGCAAGAGACCCAGTACTTC.